This T cell receptor beta chain appears in the sequencing data of a study of early T cells in non-severe SARS-CoV-2 infection. Study-wide context: Sequencing of bulk RNA from unsorted whole blood was done, without chain pairing.

Trimming removed 7 bases from V and 1 base from J, with 17 bases in between. This CDR3 is 16 amino acids long. Germline loops: CDR1 MDHEN, CDR2 SYDVKM. TCRdb recomputed calls from the 5' RACE reads with MiXCR, one row per CDR3 protein. The sample lists roughly 40,000 distinct CDR3 sequences, 12% occurring once. The sequenced sample was whole blood. The TCR comes from an adult who was a healthcare worker with PCR-confirmed SARS-CoV-2 infection or an uninfected control (not recorded which). The chain joins TRBV28 to TRBJ2-1; TRBD2 is a possible D gene (6 bases). As DNA, the CDR3 is TGTGCCAGCAAACGGGGCGGGGAGTGGTCCTACAATGAGCAGTTCTTC. It yields the protein CASKRGGEWSYNEQFF.